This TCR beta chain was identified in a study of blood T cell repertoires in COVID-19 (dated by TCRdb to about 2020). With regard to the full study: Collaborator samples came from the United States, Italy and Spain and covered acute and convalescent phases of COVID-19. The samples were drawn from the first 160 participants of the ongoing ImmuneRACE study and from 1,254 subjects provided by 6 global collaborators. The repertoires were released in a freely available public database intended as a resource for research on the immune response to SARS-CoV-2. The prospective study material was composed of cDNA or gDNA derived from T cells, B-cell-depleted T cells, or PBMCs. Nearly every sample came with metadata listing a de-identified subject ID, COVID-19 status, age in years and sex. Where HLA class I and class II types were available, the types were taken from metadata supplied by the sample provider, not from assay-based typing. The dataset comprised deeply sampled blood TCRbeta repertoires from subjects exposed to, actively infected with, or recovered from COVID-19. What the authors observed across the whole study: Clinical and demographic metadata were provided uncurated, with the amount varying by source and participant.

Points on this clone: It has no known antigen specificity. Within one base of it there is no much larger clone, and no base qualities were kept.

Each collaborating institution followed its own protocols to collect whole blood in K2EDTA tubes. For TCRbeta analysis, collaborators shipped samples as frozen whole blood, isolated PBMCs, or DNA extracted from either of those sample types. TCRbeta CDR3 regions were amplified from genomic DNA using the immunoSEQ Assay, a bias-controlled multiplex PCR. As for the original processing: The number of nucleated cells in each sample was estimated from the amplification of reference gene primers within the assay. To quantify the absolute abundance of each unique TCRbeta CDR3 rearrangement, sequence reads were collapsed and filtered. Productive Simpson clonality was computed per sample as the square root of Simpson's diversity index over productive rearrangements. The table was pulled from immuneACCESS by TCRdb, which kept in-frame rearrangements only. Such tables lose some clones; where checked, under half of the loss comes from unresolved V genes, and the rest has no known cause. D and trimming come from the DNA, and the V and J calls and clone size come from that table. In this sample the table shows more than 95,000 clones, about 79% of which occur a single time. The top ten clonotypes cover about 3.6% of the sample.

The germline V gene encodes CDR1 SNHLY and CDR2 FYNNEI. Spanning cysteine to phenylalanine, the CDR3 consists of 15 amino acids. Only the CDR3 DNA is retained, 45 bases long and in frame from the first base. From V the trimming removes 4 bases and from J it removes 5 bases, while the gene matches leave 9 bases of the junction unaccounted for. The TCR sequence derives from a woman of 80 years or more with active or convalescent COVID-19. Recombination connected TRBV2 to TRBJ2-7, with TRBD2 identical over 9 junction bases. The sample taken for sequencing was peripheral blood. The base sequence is TGTGCCAGCAGTGCGGGGGCGGGAGGGCCGCACGAGCAGTACTTC. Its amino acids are CASSAGAGGPHEQYF.